This passage covers 20 T cell receptor beta chains from one sample sequenced in a study of CD8+CD57+ T cells in acquired aplastic anemia. TCR beta VDJ and CDR3 profiles were obtained from a genomic DNA template. MiXCR was run by TCRdb on the reads, yielding one entry per CDR3 protein. The profile covers 180,000 or so distinct CDR3 sequences, with around half appearing a single time and around 3% taken by the ten largest. Material for sequencing was sorted CD4+, CD8+, or CD8+CD57+ T cells (not recorded which) from PBMCs. The receptors derive from a human donor in good health.

The count of this clonotype is one. This rearrangement joins TRBV7-2 to TRBJ2-5, with TRBD2 matching 10 bases. The CDR3 consists of 16 residues. J was trimmed by 7 bases and V by 5 bases; bases with no gene match: 13. Germline loops: CDR1 SGHTA, CDR2 FQGNSA. In DNA, the CDR3 is TGTGCCAGCAGCCCCTCAGGGGGGCTAGCGGGGGCGACCCAGTACTTC. Translation: CASSPSGGLAGATQYF.

The genes are TRBV4-2 and TRBJ1-5, with 8 nucleotides matching TRBD1. The CDR3 totals 16 residues. Germline CDR1 reads LGHNA; CDR2 reads YNFKEQ. Trimming took 1 base from V and 2 from J; bases not matched to a gene: 4. CDR3 in DNA: TGTGCCAGCAGCCAAGCAGGGGGCCTGGGCAATCAGCCCCAGCATTTT. Protein product: CASSQAGGLGNQPQHF.

Ten or more counts support this clonotype. CDR3 sequence reads: CASKSSYEQYF. CDR3 sequence (DNA): TGTGCCAGCAAGAGCTCCTACGAGCAGTACTTC. The chain is built from TRBV6-5 and TRBJ2-7; D is ambiguous. CDR3 length equals 11 residues. Between the trimmed V and J ends, which lost 7 bases and 0 bases, there was a span of 4 bases. CDR1 MNHEY and CDR2 SVGAGI come from the germline V gene.

This clonotype was seen only once. This sequence joins TRBV2 and TRBJ2-7, with D hard to call. The V gene's germline CDR1 is SNHLY and CDR2 FYNNEI. V lost 7 bases to trimming and J lost 7 bases, with 20 bases between them. This CDR3 spans 14 amino acids. The CDR3 spells CASMAQQNTGEQYF. DNA for the CDR3: TGTGCCAGCATGGCTCAACAGAACACCGGGGAGCAGTACTTC. Full variable domain (remainder filled in from reference TRBV2 and TRBJ2-7): EPEVTQTPSHQVTQMGQEVILRCVPISNHLYFYWYRQILGQKVEFLVSFYNNEISEKSEIFDDQFSVERPDGSNFTLKIRSTKLEDSAMYFCASMAQQNTGEQYFGPGTRLTVT.

The chain carries TRBV2 and TRBJ2-1; D remains unclear. From germline, CDR1 is SNHLY and CDR2 FYNNEI. The V end lost 6 bases, the J end lost 5 bases, and 11 bases lay between the germline ends. CDR3 length: 13 residues. Written as DNA, the CDR3 is TGTGCCAGCAGCGTGGGCCCGAACAATGAGCAGTTCTTC. The encoded protein is CASSVGPNNEQFF.

The chain couples TRBV5-6 to TRBJ1-1; no clear D. This CDR3 comprises 15 residues. Trimming stripped 4 bases from V and 3 bases from J, with 16 bases between. Germline V gene lookup returns CDR1 SGHDT and CDR2 YYEEEE. The CDR3 nucleotides are TGTGCCAGCAGCCCAGAGGCCGACCGGGACACTGAAGCTTTCTTT. Translation gives CASSPEADRDTEAFF.

This rearrangement joins TRBV15 to TRBJ1-1; possible D gene TRBD1, 5 bases. CDR3 size: 15 residues. Trimming pared 0 bases from V and 0 bases from J, leaving 8 bases between. Germline CDR1 is LNHNV and CDR2 is YYDKDF (reference sequence). CDR3 nucleotide sequence: TGTGCCACCAGCAGAGATAAGGGGCTGAACACTGAAGCTTTCTTT. Residues: CATSRDKGLNTEAFF.

The chain uses TRBV20-1 and TRBJ2-7, with 10 bases lining up with TRBD2. This CDR3 contains 13 residues. Trimming cost V 6 bases and J 7 bases; bases outside gene matches: 9. Germline CDR1 DFQATT, CDR2 SNEGSKA (reference sequence). The CDR3 sequence is CSAIAGGLGEQYF. CDR3 coding DNA: TGCAGTGCAATAGCGGGGGGCCTCGGGGAGCAGTACTTC.

The chain carries TRBV20-1 and TRBJ2-5; TRBD2 might be the D (7 bases). The germline V gene has CDR1 DFQATT and CDR2 SNEGSKA (reference sequence). This CDR3 region has 14 residues. V was trimmed by 3 bases and J by 3 bases, leaving 14 bases between them. The CDR3 bases are TGCAGTGCTAGGGCAAGGGGGGGGGAAGAGACCCAGTACTTC. Translated, it gives CSARARGGEETQYF.

The gene calls are TRBV19 and TRBJ2-3; D is unclear. Trimming left V 6 bases short and J 2 bases short, with 12 bases between. Germline CDR1 is LNHDA and CDR2 is SQIVND (reference sequence). This CDR3 contains 14 residues. CDR3 nucleotide sequence: TGTGCCAGTAGAGTGGGGTCGAACACAGATACGCAGTATTTT. Its protein product is CASRVGSNTDTQYF.

This chain uses TRBV7-6 with TRBJ2-7; 12 bases agree with TRBD1. The CDR3 totals 13 residues. V lost 8 bases, J lost 5 bases, and 4 bases stayed unmatched. CDR1 and CDR2 (germline): SGHVS, FNYEAQ. The CDR3, as DNA: TGTGCCAGCGGGGACAGGGGGCGCGACGAGCAGTACTTC. Translation gives CASGDRGRDEQYF.

V and J are TRBV10-2 and TRBJ1-3; D uncertain. Trimming removed 2 bases at V and 8 bases at J, with 10 bases between. The germline V gene encodes CDR1 WSHSY and CDR2 SAAADI. The CDR3 runs to 13 residues. The CDR3 reads CASSEQPVDTIYF. In nucleotides, the CDR3 is TGCGCCAGCAGTGAGCAACCGGTGGACACCATATATTTT.

This chain joins TRBV20-1 and TRBJ2-5; D possibly corresponds to TRBD2 (5 bases). Trimming cost V 1 base and J 5 bases, with 14 bases left between them. Per the germline V gene, CDR1 is DFQATT and CDR2 is SNEGSKA (reference sequence). This CDR3 is 14 amino acids long. The CDR3 is CSARGTSTGETQYF. The CDR3 DNA reads TGCAGTGCTAGAGGAACTAGTACCGGTGAGACCCAGTACTTC.

The genes are TRBV28 and TRBJ1-6, with D maybe TRBD1 (5 bases). The germline V gene has CDR1 MDHEN and CDR2 SYDVKM. Trimming removed 2 bases from V and 8 bases from J, with 10 bases in between. The CDR3 is made up of 14 amino acids. CDR3 sequence (DNA): TGTGCCAGCAGTTTAGGGGCAGGATATTCACCCCTCCACTTT. Translation gives CASSLGAGYSPLHF.

This clonotype was observed a handful of times. CDR3 coding DNA: TGTGCCAGTAAGGGGGACAGGGACAATTCACCCCTCCACTTT. It translates to CASKGDRDNSPLHF. The V and J genes are TRBV19 and TRBJ1-6; 9 bases are shared with TRBD1. This CDR3 is built from 14 residues. With V trimmed by 7 bases and J by 7 bases, 5 bases remained unmatched. CDR1 LNHDA and CDR2 SQIVND come from the germline V gene (reference sequence). The full variable domain, with the rest looked up from reference TRBV19 and TRBJ1-6, is DGGITQSPKYLFRKEGQNVTLSCEQNLNHDAMYWYRQDPGQGLRLIYYSQIVNDFQKGDIAEGYSVSREKKESFPLTVTSAQKNPTAFYLCASKGDRDNSPLHFGNGTRLTVT.

This clonotype was recorded once. An end of the junction does not agree with germline; a read error may underlie this. The chain is built from TRBV5-1 and TRBJ1-4, with D hard to call. The CDR3 totals 15 residues. The germline gives CDR1 SGHRS, CDR2 YFSETQ. DNA of the CDR3: TGCGCCGGCAGCTTGGCCACAGTTCCAAATGAAAAACTGTTTTTT. This sequence encodes CAGSLATVPNEKLFF. Based on the CDR3 plus reference TRBV5-1 and TRBJ1-4, the full variable domain is KAGVTQTPRYLIKTRGQQVTLSCSPISGHRSVSWYQQTPGQGLQFLFEYFSETQRNKGNFPGRFSGRQFSNSRSEMNVSTLELGDSALYLCAGSLATVPNEKLFFGSGTQLSVL.

This clonotype was seen repeatedly, ten times or more. The chain uses TRBV19 and TRBJ2-1, with D hard to call. There are 12 residues in the CDR3. V shed 4 bases and J shed 7 bases, with 8 bases lying between them. CDR1 is LNHDA, CDR2 SQIVND, per germline (reference sequence). The CDR3: CASSKKRNEQFF. Written as DNA, the CDR3 is TGTGCCAGTAGTAAGAAACGAAATGAGCAGTTCTTC.

V gene TRBV18 combines with J gene TRBJ2-1; maybe TRBD2 (6 bases). Germline V gene lookup returns CDR1 KGHSH and CDR2 LQKENI. The CDR3 spans 17 residues. Trimming cost V 1 base and J 0 bases, with 13 bases left between them. DNA for the CDR3: TGTGCCAGCTCACCACGGTCTAGCGCGTCCTCCTACAATGAGCAGTTCTTC. This translates into CASSPRSSASSYNEQFF. Full variable domain (rest looked up from reference TRBV18 and TRBJ2-1): NAGVMQNPRHLVRRRGQEARLRCSPMKGHSHVYWYRQLPEEGLKFMVYLQKENIIDESGMPKERFSAEFPKEGPSILRIQQVVRGDSAAYFCASSPRSSASSYNEQFFGPGTRLTVL.

This clonotype was seen repeatedly, ten times or more. The V and J genes are TRBV4-3 and TRBJ2-1, with 13 positions matching TRBD2. The CDR3 contains 17 residues. Germline CDR1 reads LGHNA; CDR2 reads YSLEER. V lost 3 bases to trimming and J lost 6 bases; unmatched junction nucleotides: 8. CDR3 protein: CASSHPRGTSGTNEQFF. CDR3 bases: TGCGCCAGCAGCCACCCTCGCGGGACTAGCGGGACCAATGAGCAGTTCTTC.

V and J are TRBV29-1 and TRBJ2-1; TRBD2 matches 7 bases. The CDR3 is 13 amino acids. Germline trimming cut 3 bases from V and 6 bases from J; bases unmatched to any gene: 5. Germline V lookup: CDR1 SQVTM, CDR2 ANQGSEA. The CDR3 coding sequence is TGCAGCGTTGACGGGGGGTCAGGCAATGAGCAGTTCTTC. Translation: CSVDGGSGNEQFF.